The source of this T cell receptor (beta chain) is a study of CD8 T cells in Susac syndrome. Trimming removed 5 bases from V and 0 bases from J, with 8 bases in between. Germline V lookup: CDR1 MNHEY, CDR2 SMNVEV (reference sequence). The CDR3 has 14 residues. The multiple sclerosis controls were treatment-naive patients with relapsing-remitting disease that was stable or active. The RNA, about 0.45 to 1 ug, was put through reverse transcription using random hexamers. Amplification of TCR beta CDR3 used immunoSEQ multiplex PCR across 54 Vbeta and 13 Jbeta. TCRdb reprocessed the immunoSEQ multiplex PCR reads with MiXCR, giving one entry per CDR3 protein. The top ten hold about 0.6% of the sample, which has about 66,000 distinct CDR3 sequences, over 85% seen once.

The clonotype originates from a human donor with multiple sclerosis. The chain couples TRBV27 to TRBJ1-3, with no clear D. Sequencing was performed on CD8+ T cells from PBMCs. This CDR3 reads CASSLTSSGNTIYF. CDR3 DNA: TGTGCCAGCAGTCTCACGAGCTCTGGAAACACCATATATTTT.